This T cell receptor (beta chain) was sequenced in a study of blood T cell repertoires in COVID-19. This CDR3 region has 16 residues. CDR1 and CDR2 (germline): SGHDT, YYEEEE. V dropped 3 bases and J dropped 4 bases, with 19 bases sitting between them. Libraries were prepared by immunoSEQ multiplex PCR; TCRdb keeps only in-frame clonotypes and omits some of them. The table includes over 200,000 clones, about 91% detected once. The sequence was obtained from a man aged 18 to 29 with acute COVID-19. The rearrangement uses TRBV5-6 and TRBJ1-2; D gene ambiguous. The sequenced sample was PBMCs or T cells enriched from blood (not recorded which). The CDR3: CASSSLGVKGPYGYTF. CDR3 in DNA: TGTGCCAGCAGCTCCCTGGGAGTTAAGGGCCCCTATGGCTACACCTTC.